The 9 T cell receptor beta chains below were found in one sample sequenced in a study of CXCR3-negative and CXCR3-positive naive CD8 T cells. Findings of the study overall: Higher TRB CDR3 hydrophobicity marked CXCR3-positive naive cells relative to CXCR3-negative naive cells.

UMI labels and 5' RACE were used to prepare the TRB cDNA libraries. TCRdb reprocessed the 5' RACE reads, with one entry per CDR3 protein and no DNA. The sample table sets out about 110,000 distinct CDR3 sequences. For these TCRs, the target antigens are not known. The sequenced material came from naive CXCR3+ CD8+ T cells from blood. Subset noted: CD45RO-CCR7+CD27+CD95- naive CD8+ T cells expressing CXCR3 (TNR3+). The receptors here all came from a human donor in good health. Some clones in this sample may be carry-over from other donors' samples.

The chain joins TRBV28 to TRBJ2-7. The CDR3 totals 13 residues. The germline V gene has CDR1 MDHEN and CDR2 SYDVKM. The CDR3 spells CATKGRTSYEQYF.

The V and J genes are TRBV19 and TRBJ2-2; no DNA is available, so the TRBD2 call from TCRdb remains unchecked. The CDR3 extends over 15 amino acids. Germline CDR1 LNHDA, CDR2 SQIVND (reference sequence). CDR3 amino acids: CASASGGARTGELFF. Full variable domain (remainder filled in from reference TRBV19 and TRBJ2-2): DGGITQSPKYLFRKEGQNVTLSCEQNLNHDAMYWYRQDPGQGLRLIYYSQIVNDFQKGDIAEGYSVSREKKESFPLTVTSAQKNPTAFYLCASASGGARTGELFFGEGSRLTVL.

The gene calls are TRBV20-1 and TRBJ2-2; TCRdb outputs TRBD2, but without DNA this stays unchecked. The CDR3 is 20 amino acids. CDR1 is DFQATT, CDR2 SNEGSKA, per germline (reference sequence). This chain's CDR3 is CSAREQPGLAGGSNTGELFF.

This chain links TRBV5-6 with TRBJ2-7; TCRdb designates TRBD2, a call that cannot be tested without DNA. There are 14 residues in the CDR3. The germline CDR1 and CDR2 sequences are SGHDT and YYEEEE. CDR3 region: CASNPGTGPYEQYF.

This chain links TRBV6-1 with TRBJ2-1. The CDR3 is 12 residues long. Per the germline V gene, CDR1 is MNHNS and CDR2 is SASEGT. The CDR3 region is CASDSAGNEQFF.

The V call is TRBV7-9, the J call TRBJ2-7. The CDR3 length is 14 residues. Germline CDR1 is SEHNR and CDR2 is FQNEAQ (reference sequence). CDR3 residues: CASSLAGLNYEQYF.

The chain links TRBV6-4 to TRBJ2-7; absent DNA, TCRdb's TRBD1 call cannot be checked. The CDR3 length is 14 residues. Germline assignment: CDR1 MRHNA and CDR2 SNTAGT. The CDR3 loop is CARASGGLTYEQYF.

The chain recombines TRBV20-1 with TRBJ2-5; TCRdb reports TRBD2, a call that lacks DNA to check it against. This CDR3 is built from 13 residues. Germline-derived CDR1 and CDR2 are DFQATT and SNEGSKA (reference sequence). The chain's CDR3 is CSAPLGGAETQYF.

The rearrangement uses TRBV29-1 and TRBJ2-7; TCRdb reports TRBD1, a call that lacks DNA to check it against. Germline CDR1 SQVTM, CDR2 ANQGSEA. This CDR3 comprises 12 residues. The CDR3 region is CSVGLGHNEQYF.